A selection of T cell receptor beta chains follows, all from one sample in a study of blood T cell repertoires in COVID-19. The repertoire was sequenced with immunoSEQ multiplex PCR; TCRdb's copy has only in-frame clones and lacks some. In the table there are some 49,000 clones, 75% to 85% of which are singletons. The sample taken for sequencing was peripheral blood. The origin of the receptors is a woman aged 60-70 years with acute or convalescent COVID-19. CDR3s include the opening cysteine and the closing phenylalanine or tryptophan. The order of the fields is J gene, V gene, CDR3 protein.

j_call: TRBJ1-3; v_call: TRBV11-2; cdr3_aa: CASSLARANSGNTIYF
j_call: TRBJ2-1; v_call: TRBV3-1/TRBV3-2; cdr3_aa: CASSPQGGLAAHEQFF
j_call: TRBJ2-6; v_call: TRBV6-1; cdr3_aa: CASSEDSSGANVLTF
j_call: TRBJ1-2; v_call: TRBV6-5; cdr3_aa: CASSYGGGPRYGYTF
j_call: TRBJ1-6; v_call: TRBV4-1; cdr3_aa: CASSQDPRTGLSPLHF
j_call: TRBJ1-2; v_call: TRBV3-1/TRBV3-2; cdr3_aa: CASSQVTGGYGYTF
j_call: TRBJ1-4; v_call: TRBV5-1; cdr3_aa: CASSFGPENEKLFF
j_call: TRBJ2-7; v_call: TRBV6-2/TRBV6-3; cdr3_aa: CASSYRLAGGGSYEQYF
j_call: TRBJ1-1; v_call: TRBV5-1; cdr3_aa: CASSLRGGTEAFF
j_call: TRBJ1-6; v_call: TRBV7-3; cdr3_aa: CASSQGTENSPLHF
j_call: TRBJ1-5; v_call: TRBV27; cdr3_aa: CASSFQGSNQPQHF
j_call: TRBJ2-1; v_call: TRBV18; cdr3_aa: CASSPPGGGRSYNEQFF
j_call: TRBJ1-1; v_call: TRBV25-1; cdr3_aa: CASSERDRVVFF
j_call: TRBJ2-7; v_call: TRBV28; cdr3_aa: CASSLPTGGGLRF
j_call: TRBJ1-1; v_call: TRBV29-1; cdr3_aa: CSVSQGMGTEAFF
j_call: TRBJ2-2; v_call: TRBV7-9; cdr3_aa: CASSLLFTSQGNTGELFF
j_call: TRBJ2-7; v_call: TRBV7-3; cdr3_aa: CASSLDGRWVEQYF
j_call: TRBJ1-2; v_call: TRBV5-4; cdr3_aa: CASSLAFGGSGGYTF
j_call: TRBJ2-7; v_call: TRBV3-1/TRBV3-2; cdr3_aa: CASSPTLSGGSYEQYF
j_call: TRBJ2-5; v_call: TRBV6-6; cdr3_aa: CASSLRRERRGETQYF
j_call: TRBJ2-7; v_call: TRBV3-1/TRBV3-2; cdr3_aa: CASSQDGGLAGGREQYF
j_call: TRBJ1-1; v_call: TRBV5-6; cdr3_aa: CASSSDILNTEAFF
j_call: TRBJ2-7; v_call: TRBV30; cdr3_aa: CAWSGFASIAGAWEQYF
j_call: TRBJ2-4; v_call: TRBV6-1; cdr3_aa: CASSAGTGGFIAKNIQYF
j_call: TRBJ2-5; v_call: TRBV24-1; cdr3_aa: CATSARGAAGETQYF
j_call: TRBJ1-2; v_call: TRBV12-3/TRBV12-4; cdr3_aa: CASSFTGDGYTF
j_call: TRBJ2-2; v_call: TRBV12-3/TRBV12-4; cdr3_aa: CASSDTNTGELFF
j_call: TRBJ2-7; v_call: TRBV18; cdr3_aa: CASSPLGQPREQYF
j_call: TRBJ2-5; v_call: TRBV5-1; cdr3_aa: CASSLAGSGRYQETQYF